This TCR beta chain originates from a study of beta chain features in type 1 diabetes. This clone was picked up a small number of times. Antigen unknown. Study outcomes and limitations: For type 1 diabetes patients, VDJ junctions showed fewer insertions and more deletions. Significant though moderate, a shortening of TCRB CDR3s appeared in all four CD4+ subsets of Type 1 diabetes patients.

Reverse transcribing all isolated RNA meant expressed TCRB transcripts were sequenced. Clones were sequenced by immunoSEQ multiplex PCR, and TCRdb holds only the in-frame ones, with some missing. The table lists about 160,000 clones, around 8.4% of them singletons. Populations obtained by sorting all exceeded 95% purity. The CDR3 covers 14 residues. Germline assignment: CDR1 SGHNT and CDR2 YYREEE (reference sequence). V gave up 6 bases and J gave up 2 bases, with 15 bases separating them. The chain couples TRBV5-4 to TRBJ2-7; D perhaps matches TRBD1 (7 bases). The sequencing input was central memory CD4+ T cells from blood. This sequence originates from a woman under 30 with type 1 diabetes. The DNA of the CDR3 is TGTGCCAGCAAGGCGGGACAGTCCCCCTACGAGCAGTACTTC. Its translation: CASKAGQSPYEQYF. Complete variable domain (other parts from reference TRBV5-4 and TRBJ2-7): ETGVTQSPTHLIKTRGQQVTLRCSSQSGHNTVSWYQQALGQGPQFIFQYYREEENGRGNFPPRFSGLQFPNYSSELNVNALELDDSALYLCASKAGQSPYEQYFGPGTRLTVT.